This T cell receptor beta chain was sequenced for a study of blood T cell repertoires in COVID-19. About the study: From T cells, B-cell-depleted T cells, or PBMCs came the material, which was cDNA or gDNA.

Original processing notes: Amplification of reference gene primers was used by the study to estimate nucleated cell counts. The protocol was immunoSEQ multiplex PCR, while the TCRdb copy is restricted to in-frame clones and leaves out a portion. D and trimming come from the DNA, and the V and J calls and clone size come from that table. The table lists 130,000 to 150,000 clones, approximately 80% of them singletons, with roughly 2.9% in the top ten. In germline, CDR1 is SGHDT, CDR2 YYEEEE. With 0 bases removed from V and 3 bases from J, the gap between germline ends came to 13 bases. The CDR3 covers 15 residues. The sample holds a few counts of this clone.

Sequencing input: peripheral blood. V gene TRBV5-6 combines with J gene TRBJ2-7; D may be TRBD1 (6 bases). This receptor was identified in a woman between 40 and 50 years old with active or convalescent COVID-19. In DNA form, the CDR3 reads TGTGCCAGCAGCTTGGCCCCAGGGGACCGCTACGAGCAGTACTTC. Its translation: CASSLAPGDRYEQYF.